This TCR beta chain was identified during a study of shared clonotypes between healthy human individuals. This clone was detected a few times. Its antigen remains unknown. Assay: immunoSEQ multiplex PCR; the TCRdb copy retains only in-frame clones and omits some. This sample yields more than 850,000 clones, of which approximately 80% are seen a single time; approximately 0.56% belongs to the top ten. The CDR3 is 14 amino acids. From germline, CDR1 is MNHEY and CDR2 SVGAGI. The V gene end was trimmed by 6 bases and the J gene end by 7 bases; junction bases not matched to a gene: 7. Study-level points and caveats: Specimens sampled were limited to blood, with tissue repertoires likely differing.

The source is a man in his late teens or twenties in good health. Some clones in this sample may be carry-over from other donors' samples. The chain is built from TRBV6-5 and TRBJ2-1; 9 bases are shared with TRBD2. The material sequenced was memory CD4+ T cells from PBMCs. The subset was: CD45RA-negative fraction. The CDR3: CASRPESGRNEQFF. The CDR3 DNA reads TGTGCCAGCAGACCCGAGAGCGGGAGGAATGAGCAGTTCTTC.